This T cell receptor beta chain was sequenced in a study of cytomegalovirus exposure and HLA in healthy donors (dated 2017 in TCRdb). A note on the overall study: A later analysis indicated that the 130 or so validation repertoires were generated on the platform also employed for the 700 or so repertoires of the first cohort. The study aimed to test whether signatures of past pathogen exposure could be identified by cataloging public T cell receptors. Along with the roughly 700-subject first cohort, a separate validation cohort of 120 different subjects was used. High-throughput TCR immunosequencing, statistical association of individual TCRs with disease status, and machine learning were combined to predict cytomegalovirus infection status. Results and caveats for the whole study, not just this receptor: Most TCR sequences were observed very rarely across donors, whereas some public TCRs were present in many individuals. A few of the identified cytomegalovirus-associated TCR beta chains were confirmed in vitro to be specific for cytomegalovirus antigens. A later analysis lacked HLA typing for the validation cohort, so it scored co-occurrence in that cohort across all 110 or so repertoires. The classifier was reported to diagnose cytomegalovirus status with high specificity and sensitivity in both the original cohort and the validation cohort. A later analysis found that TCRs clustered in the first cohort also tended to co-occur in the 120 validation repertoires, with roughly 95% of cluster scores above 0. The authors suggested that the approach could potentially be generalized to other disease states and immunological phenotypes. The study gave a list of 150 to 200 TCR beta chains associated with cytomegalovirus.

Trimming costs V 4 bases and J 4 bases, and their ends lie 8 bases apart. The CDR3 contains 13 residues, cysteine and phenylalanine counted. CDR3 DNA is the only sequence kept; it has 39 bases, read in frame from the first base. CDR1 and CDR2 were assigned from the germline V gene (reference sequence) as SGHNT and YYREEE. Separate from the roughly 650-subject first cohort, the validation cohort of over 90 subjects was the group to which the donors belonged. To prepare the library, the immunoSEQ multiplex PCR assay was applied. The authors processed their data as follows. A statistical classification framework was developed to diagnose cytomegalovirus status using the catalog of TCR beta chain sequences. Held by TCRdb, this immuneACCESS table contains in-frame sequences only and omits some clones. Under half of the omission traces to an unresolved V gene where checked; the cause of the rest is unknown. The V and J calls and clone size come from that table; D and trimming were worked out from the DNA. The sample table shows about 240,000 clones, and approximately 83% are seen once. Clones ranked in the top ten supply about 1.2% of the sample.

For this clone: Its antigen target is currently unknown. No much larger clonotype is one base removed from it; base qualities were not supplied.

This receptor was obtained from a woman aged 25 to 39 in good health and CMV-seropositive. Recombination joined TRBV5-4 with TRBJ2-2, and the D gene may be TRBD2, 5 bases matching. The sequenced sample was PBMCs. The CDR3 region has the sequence CASSKTSTGELFF. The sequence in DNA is TGTGCCAGCAGCAAAACTAGCACCGGGGAGCTGTTTTTT.